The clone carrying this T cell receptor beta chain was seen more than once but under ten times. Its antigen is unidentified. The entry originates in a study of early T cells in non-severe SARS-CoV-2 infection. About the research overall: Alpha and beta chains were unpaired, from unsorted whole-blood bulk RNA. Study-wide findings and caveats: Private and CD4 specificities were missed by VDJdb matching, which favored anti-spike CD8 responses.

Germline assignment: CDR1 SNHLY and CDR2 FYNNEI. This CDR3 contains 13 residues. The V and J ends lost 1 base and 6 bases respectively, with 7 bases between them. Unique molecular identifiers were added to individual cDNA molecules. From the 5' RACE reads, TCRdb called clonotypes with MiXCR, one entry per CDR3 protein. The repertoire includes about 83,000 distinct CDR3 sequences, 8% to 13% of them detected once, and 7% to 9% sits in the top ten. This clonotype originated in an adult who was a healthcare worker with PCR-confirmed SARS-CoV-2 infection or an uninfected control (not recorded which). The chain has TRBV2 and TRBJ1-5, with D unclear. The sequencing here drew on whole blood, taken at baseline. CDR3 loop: CASSEGSSQPQHF. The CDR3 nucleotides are TGTGCCAGCAGTGAAGGGTCAAGTCAGCCCCAGCATTTT. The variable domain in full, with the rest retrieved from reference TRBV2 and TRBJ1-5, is EPEVTQTPSHQVTQMGQEVILRCVPISNHLYFYWYRQILGQKVEFLVSFYNNEISEKSEIFDDQFSVERPDGSNFTLKIRSTKLEDSAMYFCASSEGSSQPQHFGDGTRLSIL.